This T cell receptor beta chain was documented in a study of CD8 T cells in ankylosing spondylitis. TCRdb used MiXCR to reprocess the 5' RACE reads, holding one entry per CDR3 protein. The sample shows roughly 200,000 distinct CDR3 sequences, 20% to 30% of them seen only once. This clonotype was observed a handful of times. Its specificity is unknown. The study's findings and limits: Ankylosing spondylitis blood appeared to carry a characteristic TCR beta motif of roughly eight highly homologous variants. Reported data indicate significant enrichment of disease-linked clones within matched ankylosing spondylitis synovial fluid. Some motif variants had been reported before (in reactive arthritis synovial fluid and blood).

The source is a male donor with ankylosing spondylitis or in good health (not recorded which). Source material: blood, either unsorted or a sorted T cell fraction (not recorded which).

DNA for the CDR3: TGTGCCAGTAGTATGGGACAGACGTTGAGTGAGCAGTACTTC. Residues: CASSMGQTLSEQYF. The genes are TRBV19 and TRBJ2-7; 7 bases are shared with TRBD1. CDR1 is LNHDA, CDR2 SQIVND, per germline (reference sequence). This CDR3 contains 14 residues. After removal of 3 bases from V and 7 bases from J, the junction contained 9 bases not matched to a gene.